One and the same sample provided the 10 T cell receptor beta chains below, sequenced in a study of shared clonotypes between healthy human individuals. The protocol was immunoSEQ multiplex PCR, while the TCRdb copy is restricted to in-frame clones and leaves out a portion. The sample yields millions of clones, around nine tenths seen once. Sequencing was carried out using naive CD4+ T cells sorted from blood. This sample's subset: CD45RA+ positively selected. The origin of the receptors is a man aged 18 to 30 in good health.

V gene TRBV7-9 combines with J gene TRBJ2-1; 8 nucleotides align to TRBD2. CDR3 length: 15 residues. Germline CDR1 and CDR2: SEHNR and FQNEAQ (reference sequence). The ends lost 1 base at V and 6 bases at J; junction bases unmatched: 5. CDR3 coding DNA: TGTGCCAGCAGCTTAGTGGCGGGAGGTATCAATGAGCAGTTCTTC. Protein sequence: CASSLVAGGINEQFF.

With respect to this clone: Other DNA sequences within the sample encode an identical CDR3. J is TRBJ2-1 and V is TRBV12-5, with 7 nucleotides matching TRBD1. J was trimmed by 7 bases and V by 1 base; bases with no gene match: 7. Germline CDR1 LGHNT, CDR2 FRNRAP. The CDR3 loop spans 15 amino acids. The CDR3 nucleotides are TGTGCTAGTGGTTTGGGGACAGGAGGTAGGAATGAGCAGTTCTTC. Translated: CASGLGTGGRNEQFF.

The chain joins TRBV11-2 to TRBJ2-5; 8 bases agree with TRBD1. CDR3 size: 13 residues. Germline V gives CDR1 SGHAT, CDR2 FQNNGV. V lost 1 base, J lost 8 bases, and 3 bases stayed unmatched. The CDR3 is CASSLAGTGTQYF. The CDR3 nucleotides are TGTGCCAGCAGCTTAGCGGGGACAGGAACCCAGTACTTC.

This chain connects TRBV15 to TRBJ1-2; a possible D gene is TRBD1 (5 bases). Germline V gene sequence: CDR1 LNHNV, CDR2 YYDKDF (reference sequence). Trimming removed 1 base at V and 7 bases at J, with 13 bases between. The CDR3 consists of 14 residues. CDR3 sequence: CATSRVGREGGYTF. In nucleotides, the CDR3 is TGTGCCACCAGCAGAGTGGGCAGGGAGGGTGGCTACACCTTC.

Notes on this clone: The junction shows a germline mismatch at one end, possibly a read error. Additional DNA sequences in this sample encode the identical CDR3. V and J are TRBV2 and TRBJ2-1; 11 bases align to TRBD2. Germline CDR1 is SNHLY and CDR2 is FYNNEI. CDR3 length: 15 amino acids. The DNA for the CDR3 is TGTGCTAGCAGTGGGACTAGCGGAGCCTACAATGAGCAGTTCTTC. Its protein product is CASSGTSGAYNEQFF.

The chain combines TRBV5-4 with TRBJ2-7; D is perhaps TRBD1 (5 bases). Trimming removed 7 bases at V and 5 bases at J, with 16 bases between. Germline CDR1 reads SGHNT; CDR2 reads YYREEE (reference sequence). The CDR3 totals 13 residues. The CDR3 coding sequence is TGTGCCAGCTCCAAACAGGACAAGGACGAGCAGTACTTC. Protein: CASSKQDKDEQYF.

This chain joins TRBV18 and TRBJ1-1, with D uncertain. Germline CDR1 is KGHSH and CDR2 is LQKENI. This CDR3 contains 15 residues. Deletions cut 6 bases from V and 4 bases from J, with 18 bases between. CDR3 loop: CASSRTGIGGTEAFF. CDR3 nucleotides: TGTGCCAGCTCCCGGACGGGGATCGGCGGCACTGAAGCTTTCTTT.

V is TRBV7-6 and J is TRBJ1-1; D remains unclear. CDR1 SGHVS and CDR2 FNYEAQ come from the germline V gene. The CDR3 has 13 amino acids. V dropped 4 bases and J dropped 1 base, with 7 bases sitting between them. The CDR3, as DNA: TGTGCCAGCAGCTCCAGGCCGAACACTGAAGCTTTCTTT. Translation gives CASSSRPNTEAFF.

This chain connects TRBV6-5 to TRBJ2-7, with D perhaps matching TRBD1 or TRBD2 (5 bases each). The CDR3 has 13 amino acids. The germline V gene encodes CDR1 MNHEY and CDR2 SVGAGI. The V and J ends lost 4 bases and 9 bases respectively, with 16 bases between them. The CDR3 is CASSSGRAGGQYF. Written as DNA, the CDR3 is TGTGCCAGCAGTTCGGGGCGAGCCGGTGGGCAGTACTTC.

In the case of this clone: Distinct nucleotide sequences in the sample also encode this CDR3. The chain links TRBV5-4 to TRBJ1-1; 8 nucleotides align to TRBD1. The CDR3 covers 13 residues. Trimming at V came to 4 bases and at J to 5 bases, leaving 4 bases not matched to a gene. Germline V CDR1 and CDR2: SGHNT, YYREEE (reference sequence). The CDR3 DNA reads TGTGCCAGCAGCCCGACAGGGGTGACTGAAGCTTTCTTT. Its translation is CASSPTGVTEAFF.